Given below is one T cell receptor (beta chain) in context. The sample belongs to a study of Graves' ophthalmopathy and Graves' hyperthyroidism. This CDR3 comprises 15 residues. V was pared by 6 bases and J by 2 bases, with 19 bases between. In germline, CDR1 is DFQATT, CDR2 SNEGSKA (reference sequence). Transcripts of RNA were the source for amplifying TCR beta CDR3 regions. A first-round RT-PCR used HTBI primers, followed by a second-round multiplex PCR. TCRdb analysed the multiplex PCR reads with MiXCR anew, one entry per CDR3 protein. The table has about 600,000 distinct CDR3 sequences, 39% seen once.

Sequencing used peripheral blood or thyroid tissue (not recorded which). This TCR was recovered from an adult man with Graves' hyperthyroidism. This rearrangement joins TRBV20-1 to TRBJ1-2; TRBD1 might be the D (5 bases). The CDR3 region has the DNA TGCAGTGCCAACCGGGGCGGAGGGGAAAACTATGGCTACACCTTC. This gives the protein CSANRGGGENYGYTF.